These 32 T cell receptor beta chains originate from one sample sequenced in a study of T cell changes during pregnancy in multiple sclerosis. Sequencing used immunoSEQ multiplex PCR; TCRdb keeps in-frame clones, though not all of them. The sample has fewer than 60,000 clones, less than 95% seen once. The specimen comprised peripheral blood, sampled in the third trimester of pregnancy. These receptors were collected from a female donor in good health, enrolled as a control in a pregnancy study.

This sequence joins TRBV19 and TRBJ1-1; 7 bases map to TRBD1. V shed 7 bases and J 5 bases; nucleotides not matched to a gene: 7. CDR3 length: 13 amino acids. Germline-derived CDR1 and CDR2 are LNHDA and SQIVND (reference sequence). The CDR3 reads CASIETGETEAFF. The DNA for the CDR3 is TGTGCCAGTATTGAAACAGGGGAGACTGAAGCTTTCTTT.

This chain connects TRBV5-1 to TRBJ2-7; TRBD1 is a possible D gene (6 bases). Germline V CDR1 and CDR2: SGHRS, YFSETQ. Between the trimmed V and J ends, which lost 0 bases and 4 bases, there was a span of 11 bases. The CDR3 is 14 residues long. In DNA form, the CDR3 reads TGCGCCAGCAGCTTGGACGGCAGGGGTTACGAGCAGTACTTC. Residues: CASSLDGRGYEQYF.

This clone was recorded once. V and J are TRBV7-9 and TRBJ1-4, with 8 bases fitting TRBD1. Trimming at V came to 8 bases and at J to 0 bases, leaving 5 bases not matched to a gene. The germline CDR1 and CDR2 sequences are SEHNR and FQNEAQ (reference sequence). The CDR3 loop spans 15 amino acids. The CDR3 reads CASGTDRATNEKLFF. The CDR3 DNA sequence: TGTGCCAGCGGCACGGACAGGGCAACTAATGAAAAACTGTTTTTT.

V gene TRBV5-1 combines with J gene TRBJ2-7; 9 bases fit TRBD2. The germline gives CDR1 SGHRS, CDR2 YFSETQ. V dropped 3 bases and J dropped 1; count of bases not matched to a gene: 8. The CDR3 length is 16 residues. CDR3 nucleotides: TGCGCCAGCAGCTCGGATAGCGGGGGAACATCCTACGAGCAGTACTTC. Protein product: CASSSDSGGTSYEQYF.

V gene TRBV4-1 combines with J gene TRBJ1-4; D gene ambiguous. Trimming took off 0 bases at V and 8 bases at J, with 10 bases between the two ends. Per germline, CDR1 MGHRA and CDR2 YSYEKL. This CDR3 contains 14 residues. The CDR3: CASSQEGAIEKLFF. The CDR3 region has the DNA TGCGCCAGCAGCCAAGAGGGCGCGATAGAAAAACTGTTTTTT.

The chain links TRBV27 to TRBJ1-2; 7 bases map to TRBD1. This CDR3 contains 13 residues. J gave up 3 bases and V 6 bases, and 4 bases lay outside the gene matches. Germline V gives CDR1 MNHEY, CDR2 SMNVEV (reference sequence). The CDR3 DNA reads TGTGCCAGCAGGGCAGGGGGTGACTATGGCTACACCTTC. Translation gives CASRAGGDYGYTF.

The V gene is TRBV7-2, the J gene TRBJ2-3; 11 bases agree with TRBD2. Germline CDR1 SGHTA, CDR2 FQGNSA. Germline trimming cut 1 base from V and 6 bases from J; bases unmatched to any gene: 3. The CDR3 has 15 amino acids. CDR3 protein: CASSLVAGGRDTQYF. CDR3 coding DNA: TGTGCCAGCAGCTTAGTAGCGGGGGGGCGGGATACGCAGTATTTT.

This sequence joins TRBV5-1 and TRBJ2-2; D might be TRBD1 (6 bases). The CDR3 runs 15 residues. The germline gives CDR1 SGHRS, CDR2 YFSETQ. Deletions cut 0 bases from V and 4 bases from J, with 10 bases between. CDR3 bases: TGCGCCAGCAGCTTGGTGGGGGCCGGCACCGGGGAGCTGTTTTTT. Translated, it gives CASSLVGAGTGELFF.

V usage is TRBV27 and J usage is TRBJ1-1; D is unresolved. Germline-derived CDR1 and CDR2 are MNHEY and SMNVEV (reference sequence). V was trimmed by 0 bases and J by 1 base, leaving 3 bases between them. The length of the CDR3 is 13 residues. The DNA of the CDR3 is TGTGCCAGCAGTTTATCGAGGAACACTGAAGCTTTCTTT. Amino acid sequence: CASSLSRNTEAFF.

This chain connects TRBV7-9 to TRBJ2-7, with TRBD2 as a possible D gene (5 bases). V was shortened by 4 bases and J by 0 bases, with 10 bases between the two germline ends. Per the germline V gene, CDR1 is SEHNR and CDR2 is FQNEAQ (reference sequence). The CDR3 consists of 14 residues. As DNA, the CDR3 is TGTGCCAGCAGCTATCTACTAGACTCCTACGAGCAGTACTTC. Amino acids: CASSYLLDSYEQYF.

This clone is a singleton in its sample. This chain links TRBV7-4 with TRBJ1-3; 7 bases align to TRBD1. The CDR3 loop spans 16 amino acids. Germline-derived CDR1 and CDR2 are SGHVT and SQSDAQ. V was clipped by 5 bases and J by 4 bases; unmatched bases: 11. The CDR3 sequence is CASSIPQGYRGNTIYF. DNA for the CDR3: TGTGCCAGCAGCATTCCACAGGGGTACAGGGGAAACACCATATATTTT.

This chain connects TRBV21-1 to TRBJ1-2; TRBD1, the table's D call, was not compared with the DNA. TRBV21-1 is tagged as a pseudogene. The CDR3 sequence is 16 residues long. The CDR3 protein is CASSKGLSGQGSGYTF. The CDR3 DNA sequence: TGTGCCAGCAGCAAAGGGCTTTCGGGACAGGGTTCCGGCTACACCTTC.

This chain uses TRBV6-5 with TRBJ2-3; 9 bases align to TRBD1. CDR1 and CDR2 (germline): MNHEY, SVGAGI. The CDR3 loop spans 15 amino acids. After removal of 6 bases from V and 3 bases from J, the junction contained 7 bases not matched to a gene. CDR3 DNA: TGTGCCAGCAGGGCCGGGACAGGGATAACAGATACGCAGTATTTT. Protein sequence: CASRAGTGITDTQYF.

The chain joins TRBV27 to TRBJ2-7; 16 nucleotides agree with TRBD2. V lost 4 bases to trimming and J lost 2 bases; unmatched junction nucleotides: 5. Looked up from germline, CDR1 is MNHEY and CDR2 is SMNVEV (reference sequence). The CDR3 covers 17 residues. Here the CDR3 reads CASSSSGTSGRAYEQYF. The CDR3 coding sequence is TGTGCCAGCAGTTCCTCCGGGACTAGCGGGAGGGCCTACGAGCAGTACTTC.

The chain links TRBV30 to TRBJ2-3, with TRBD2 matching 10 bases. The length of the CDR3 is 17 residues. Unmatched junction bases numbered 12, after V lost 3 bases and J lost 3 bases. CDR1 and CDR2 (germline): GTSNPN, SVGIG (reference sequence). CDR3: CAWRVGSGGPGTDTQYF. As DNA, the CDR3 is TGTGCCTGGAGGGTGGGTAGCGGGGGGCCTGGGACAGATACGCAGTATTTT.

This clone appeared once. V gene TRBV5-1 combines with J gene TRBJ2-5, with 7 bases identical to TRBD1. This CDR3 is 13 amino acids long. With V trimmed by 4 bases and J by 5 bases, 5 bases remained unmatched. The V gene's germline CDR1 is SGHRS and CDR2 YFSETQ. The CDR3 DNA reads TGCGCCAGCAGCGGACAGGCCGGGGAGACCCAGTACTTC. Encoded protein: CASSGQAGETQYF.

CDR3 amino acids: CASSLEMAGLSEAFF. CDR3 in DNA: TGTGCCAGCAGCTTAGAAATGGCAGGGTTGAGTGAAGCTTTCTTT. The gene calls are TRBV11-2 and TRBJ1-1, with a weak D call TRBD1 (5 bases). Germline CDR1 and CDR2: SGHAT and FQNNGV. This CDR3 comprises 15 residues. V was shortened by 0 bases and J by 7 bases, with 15 bases between the two germline ends.

The chain has TRBV6-5 and TRBJ2-7; 10 bases line up with TRBD1. The J segment lost 1 base and the V segment lost 3 bases, leaving 3 bases of the junction unmatched. The V gene's germline CDR1 is MNHEY and CDR2 SVGAGI. The CDR3 has 15 amino acids. CDR3 DNA sequence: TGTGCCAGCAGTTATAGGACAGGGGGTTCCTACGAGCAGTACTTC. It codes for CASSYRTGGSYEQYF.

The CDR3 region is CSVESPPGSRSYNEQFF. The CDR3 DNA reads TGCAGCGTTGAATCCCCGCCAGGGTCAAGGTCCTACAATGAGCAGTTCTTC. The rearrangement joins TRBV29-1 to TRBJ2-1; a possible D gene is TRBD1 (5 bases). This CDR3 is 17 amino acids long. Germline lookup yields CDR1 SQVTM and CDR2 ANQGSEA. The V end was cut by 2 bases, the J end by 1 base, with 18 bases between.

This sequence joins TRBV18 and TRBJ2-7, with TRBD1 matching 7 bases. This CDR3 has 15 amino acids. In germline, CDR1 is KGHSH, CDR2 LQKENI. The ends lost 4 bases at V and 0 bases at J; junction bases unmatched: 6. CDR3: CASSLGTVISYEQYF. CDR3 sequence (DNA): TGTGCCAGCTCACTAGGGACAGTAATCTCCTACGAGCAGTACTTC.

The chain couples TRBV5-6 to TRBJ2-7; 11 positions match TRBD2. The germline CDR1 and CDR2 sequences are SGHDT and YYEEEE. The ends lost 4 bases at V and 6 bases at J; junction bases unmatched: 9. This CDR3 has 15 residues. CDR3 bases: TGTGCCAGCAGCCCACTAGCGGGAGTCACCCCCGAGCAGTACTTC. Translation gives CASSPLAGVTPEQYF.

A few counts support this clone. This chain links TRBV7-8 with TRBJ2-3; D is perhaps TRBD2 (6 bases). The CDR3 runs 15 residues. Germline V gene data show CDR1 as SGHVS and CDR2 as FQNEAQ. V lost 4 bases and J lost 0, with 11 bases in between. CDR3 nucleotides: TGTGCCAGCAGCTACCCTAGCGCTAGCACAGATACGCAGTATTTT. Translation: CASSYPSASTDTQYF.

The chain recombines TRBV7-9 with TRBJ1-4, with D maybe TRBD1 (5 bases). The V end was cut by 0 bases, the J end by 4 bases, with 9 bases between. Germline CDR1 reads SEHNR; CDR2 reads FQNEAQ (reference sequence). The CDR3 is made up of 15 amino acids. CDR3 region: CASSLAKGNNEKLFF. In nucleotides, the CDR3 is TGTGCCAGCAGCTTAGCTAAGGGGAATAATGAAAAACTGTTTTTT.

This clone has more than one count but fewer than ten. V is TRBV19 and J is TRBJ2-1, with 7 bases identical to TRBD1. V gave up 5 bases and J gave up 0 bases; unmatched junction bases: 4. Germline CDR1 is LNHDA and CDR2 is SQIVND (reference sequence). The CDR3 consists of 15 residues. The CDR3 DNA reads as TGTGCCAGTAGTTACCGGGACAGCTCCTACAATGAGCAGTTCTTC. Translating it yields CASSYRDSSYNEQFF.

The chain couples TRBV7-9 to TRBJ2-5; 11 positions match TRBD2. The V gene's germline CDR1 is SEHNR and CDR2 FQNEAQ (reference sequence). The CDR3 loop spans 16 amino acids. V lost 3 bases to trimming and J lost 3 bases; unmatched junction nucleotides: 6. The CDR3 region is CASSFGTSGGKETQYF. The CDR3 DNA reads as TGTGCCAGCAGCTTCGGTACTAGCGGGGGTAAAGAGACCCAGTACTTC.

J is TRBJ2-3 and V is TRBV15; TRBD2 aligns across 8 bases. Trimming removed 8 bases from V and 3 bases from J; junction bases left unmatched: 7. Germline CDR1 LNHNV, CDR2 YYDKDF (reference sequence). The CDR3 contains 14 residues. The CDR3, as DNA: TGTGCCACCCGTCTTGGCGGGGGGACAGATACGCAGTATTTT. It specifies CATRLGGGTDTQYF.

CDR3 loop: CASSSGLAGGRTDTQYF. For the CDR3, the DNA is TGTGCCAGCTCATCAGGACTAGCGGGGGGGCGGACAGATACGCAGTATTTT. The chain couples TRBV18 to TRBJ2-3, with 15 positions matching TRBD2. The germline gives CDR1 KGHSH, CDR2 LQKENI. V shed 5 bases and J 3 bases; nucleotides not matched to a gene: 6. This CDR3 contains 17 residues.

For the CDR3, the DNA is TGTGCCAGCAGGGTCGGGATAGGCGGGACCTACGAGCAGTACTTC. Amino acids: CASRVGIGGTYEQYF. The chain combines TRBV6-5 with TRBJ2-7, with a weak D call TRBD2 (6 bases). Germline V gene lookup returns CDR1 MNHEY and CDR2 SVGAGI. Trimming removed 6 bases at V and 2 bases at J, with 17 bases between. The CDR3 runs to 15 residues.

The chain couples TRBV30 to TRBJ2-7; 11 bases align to TRBD2. Germline V lookup: CDR1 GTSNPN, CDR2 SVGIG (reference sequence). With 5 bases clipped from V and 0 bases from J, the junction kept 3 bases outside the gene matches. CDR3 length: 14 residues. The CDR3 DNA is TGTGCCTGGGCTAGCGGGGGGCCCTCCTACGAGCAGTACTTC. Its protein product is CAWASGGPSYEQYF.

V usage is TRBV18 and J usage is TRBJ2-4; TRBD1 matches 8 bases. CDR3 length equals 15 residues. Germline-derived CDR1 and CDR2 are KGHSH and LQKENI. Trimming at V came to 4 bases and at J to 0 bases, leaving 2 bases not matched to a gene. The CDR3 region has the DNA TGTGCCAGCTCACGGACAGGGATAGCCAAAAACATTCAGTACTTC. Translation gives CASSRTGIAKNIQYF.

The rearrangement uses TRBV6-6 and TRBJ1-5, with D possibly TRBD1 on 5 matching bases. With 2 bases removed from V and 4 bases from J, the gap between germline ends came to 9 bases. The germline V gene encodes CDR1 MNHNY and CDR2 SVGAGI (reference sequence). CDR3 size: 14 residues. CDR3 in amino acids: CASSYQGSNQPQHF. CDR3 sequence (DNA): TGTGCCAGCAGTTACCAGGGATCTAATCAGCCCCAGCATTTT.

The CDR3 is CASSKKGAQDTEAFF. CDR3 DNA: TGTGCCAGCAGCAAAAAGGGGGCGCAGGACACTGAAGCTTTCTTT. V gene TRBV7-2 combines with J gene TRBJ1-1; 7 nucleotides agree with TRBD1. J was trimmed by 3 bases and V by 5 bases; bases with no gene match: 9. Per germline, CDR1 SGHTA and CDR2 FQGNSA. This CDR3 region has 15 residues.